This T cell receptor (beta chain) was captured in a study of monozygotic twins with inflammatory bowel disease. Study-level results: Different subtypes (of T cells) could not be told apart from one another. Repertoire similarity was not found to differ between concordant and discordant twins, possibly from limited power. Fewer clonotypes were shared with others by IBD patients than by healthy twins, especially with disease activity.

The CDR3 length is 15 residues. Germline lookup yields CDR1 MDHEN and CDR2 SYDVKM. Using the 5' RACE reads, TCRdb records one entry per CDR3 protein without DNA. This listing includes fewer than 200,000 distinct CDR3 sequences. Remarks on this clonotype: Its target is unknown.

V gene TRBV28 combines with J gene TRBJ2-1; there is no DNA to check the TCRdb D call of TRBD2. This clonotype was obtained from a human donor with ulcerative colitis or Crohn's disease, or a healthy co-twin of an affected twin (not recorded which). Sequenced sample: blood. The chain's CDR3 is CASSPTGGRYNEQFF.